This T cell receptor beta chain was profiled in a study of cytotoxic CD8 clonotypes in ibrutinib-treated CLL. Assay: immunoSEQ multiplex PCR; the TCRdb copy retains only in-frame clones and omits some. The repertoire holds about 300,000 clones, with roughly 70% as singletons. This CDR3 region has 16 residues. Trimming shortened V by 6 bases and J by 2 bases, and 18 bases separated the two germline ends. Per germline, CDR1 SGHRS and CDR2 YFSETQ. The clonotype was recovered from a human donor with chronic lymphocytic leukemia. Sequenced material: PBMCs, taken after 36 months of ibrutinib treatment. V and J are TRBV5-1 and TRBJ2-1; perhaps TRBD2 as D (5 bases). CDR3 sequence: CASTPTPGKTYNEQFF. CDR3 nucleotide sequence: TGCGCCAGCACACCCACCCCGGGGAAGACCTACAATGAGCAGTTCTTC.